Shown below are 20 T cell receptor beta chains from a single sample sequenced in a study of human T cells and chemical hapten exposure (dated by TCRdb to the early 2020s). In light of the paper, this sample's time point label describes: patch test 2, 6 weeks after DPC sensitization. The treatment or condition label, read with the paper, signifies: therapeutic diphenylcyclopropenone sensitization with weekly scalp DPC. Library generation was performed with RACE. Instrument used: NextSeq 500. TCRdb cleaned the public reads at Q25 with fastp, built clones with MiXCR and kept in-frame beta chains. A single entry per CDR3 protein holds the most common genes and DNA from its merged rows. In all, the sample holds approximately 350,000 distinct CDR3 sequences, and roughly 6.3% of those were seen once. The ten largest account for less than 6.5% of the sample. Specimen: whole blood, collected in connection with sensitization to the hapten diphenylcyclopropenone (DPC). These receptors originate from a woman younger than 30 with alopecia areata. Some clones in this sample may be carry-over from other donors' samples.

This clonotype turned up a few times. The rearrangement uses TRBV28 and TRBJ2-7; D might be TRBD1 (5 bases). CDR3 size: 12 residues. Germline CDR1 is MDHEN and CDR2 is SYDVKM. Trimming left V 9 bases short and J 0 bases short, with 9 bases between. DNA for the CDR3: TGTGCCAGTTCAGGGTTCTCCTACGAGCAGTACTTC. This gives the protein CASSGFSYEQYF.

This clonotype appeared a few times. This chain uses TRBV20-1 with TRBJ2-7; 10 bases match TRBD2. Germline CDR1 and CDR2: DFQATT and SNEGSKA (reference sequence). J gave up 3 bases and V 2 bases, and 10 bases lay outside the gene matches. The CDR3 is 16 amino acids. The CDR3 loop is CSARLSSGGDFYEQYF. The CDR3 DNA is TGCAGTGCTAGACTAAGCAGCGGGGGGGACTTCTACGAGCAGTACTTC.

This clonotype was counted ten times or more. This chain joins TRBV20-1 and TRBJ2-4; perhaps D is TRBD1 or TRBD2 (5 bases each). The CDR3 totals 13 residues. CDR1 is DFQATT, CDR2 SNEGSKA, per germline (reference sequence). V was clipped by 6 bases and J by 8 bases, with 17 bases between them. Written as DNA, the CDR3 is TGCAGTGCCCCGCGAGGGGATTCGGACATTCAGTACTTC. Protein: CSAPRGDSDIQYF.

V gene TRBV6-5 combines with J gene TRBJ2-5; possibly TRBD2 for D (6 bases). The CDR3 runs 11 residues. Germline CDR1 reads MNHEY; CDR2 reads SVGAGI. The V gene lost 1 base and the J gene lost 9 bases, with 6 bases spanning the gap. In DNA, the CDR3 is TGTGCCAGCAGTTACTGGGGGGCCCAGTACTTC. Its protein product is CASSYWGAQYF.

This clonotype was observed many times. This chain links TRBV11-1 with TRBJ2-1; 8 bases line up with TRBD1. The J segment lost 6 bases and the V segment lost 1 base, leaving 11 bases of the junction unmatched. CDR1 and CDR2 from the germline V gene are SGHAT and FQDESV (reference sequence). The CDR3 length is 17 residues. The CDR3 sequence: CASSLGILGQEPNEQFF. CDR3 bases: TGTGCCAGCAGCTTAGGTATTCTGGGACAGGAGCCCAATGAGCAGTTCTTC.

The chain recombines TRBV15 with TRBJ2-3; 8 nucleotides line up with TRBD1. The CDR3 loop spans 15 amino acids. From germline, CDR1 is LNHNV and CDR2 YYDKDF (reference sequence). Trimming cost V 0 bases and J 11 bases; bases outside gene matches: 10. The CDR3 sequence is CATSRDDTPGGRQYF. CDR3 sequence (DNA): TGTGCCACCAGCAGAGATGACACTCCAGGGGGCAGGCAGTATTTT.

This clonotype appeared many times. This chain joins TRBV9 and TRBJ2-2; D is unclear. CDR1 and CDR2 from the germline V gene are SGDLS and YYNGEE. V dropped 0 bases and J dropped 4 bases, with 7 bases sitting between them. CDR3 length equals 14 residues. CDR3 loop: CASSVVLGTGELFF. CDR3 in DNA: TGTGCCAGCAGCGTAGTTCTAGGCACCGGGGAGCTGTTTTTT.

This clonotype was observed many times. The chain employs TRBV28 and TRBJ2-7; D gene ambiguous. The germline V and J ends were trimmed by 6 bases and 0 bases, with 9 bases remaining between them. The CDR3 is made up of 13 amino acids. The germline V gene has CDR1 MDHEN and CDR2 SYDVKM. The CDR3 DNA reads as TGTGCCAGCAGCCCCCCGAGCTCCTACGAGCAGTACTTC. This sequence encodes CASSPPSSYEQYF.

Only a few counts were recorded for this clonotype. The chain combines TRBV12-5 with TRBJ1-1; D might be TRBD1 (5 bases). Trimming took 5 bases from V and 1 from J, leaving 11 bases between them. The CDR3 sequence is 14 residues long. In germline, CDR1 is LGHNT, CDR2 FRNRAP. CDR3 in DNA: TGTGCTAGTGGTCGGCAGGGCCGGAACACTGAAGCTTTCTTT. Translation gives CASGRQGRNTEAFF.

Here the CDR3 reads CASSQPGLYGYTF. In DNA, the CDR3 is TGTGCCAGCAGCCAACCGGGACTCTATGGCTACACCTTC. The V and J genes are TRBV12-3 or TRBV12-4 and TRBJ1-2; D is possibly TRBD1 (5 bases). This CDR3 is built from 13 residues. The V and J ends lost 6 bases and 4 bases respectively, with 12 bases between them.

A few counts support this clonotype. The chain links TRBV25-1 to TRBJ2-2; a weak D match, TRBD1 (6 bases). CDR1 MGHDK and CDR2 SYGVNS come from the germline V gene. The CDR3 runs to 17 residues. Trimming removed 4 bases at V and 4 bases at J, with 19 bases between. CDR3 residues: CASSATHLGASTGELFF. In nucleotides, the CDR3 is TGTGCCAGCAGTGCTACCCACCTGGGGGCCAGCACCGGGGAGCTGTTTTTT.

This clonotype was seen repeatedly, ten times or more. V and J are TRBV7-2 and TRBJ1-6; the D is unclear. This CDR3 is 14 amino acids long. V lost 0 bases to trimming and J lost 15 bases, with 15 bases between them. Per germline, CDR1 SGHTA and CDR2 FQGNSA. The CDR3 spells CASSLAATSRYLHF. The CDR3 region has the DNA TGTGCCAGCAGCTTAGCAGCGACAAGTCGGTACCTCCACTTT. The full variable domain, completed using reference TRBV7-2 and TRBJ1-6, is GAGVSQSPSNKVTEKGKDVELRCDPISGHTALYWYRQSLGQGLEFLIYFQGNSAPDKSGLPSDRFSAERTGGSVSTLTIQRTQQEDSAVYLCASSLAATSRYLHFGNGTRLTVT.

The chain recombines TRBV7-2 with TRBJ2-2, with D unresolved. Trimming took off 5 bases at V and 5 bases at J, with 15 bases between the two ends. Germline values: CDR1 SGHTA, CDR2 FQGNSA. The CDR3 extends over 15 amino acids. The CDR3 DNA sequence: TGTGCCAGCAGCGCCGCCATAGGGTTAACCGGGGAGCTGTTTTTT. Protein product: CASSAAIGLTGELFF.

This clonotype was counted between two and nine times. The chain employs TRBV14 and TRBJ1-1; a weak D match, TRBD1 (5 bases). The V end was cut by 3 bases, the J end by 4 bases, with 12 bases between. The CDR3 has 14 residues. The germline gives CDR1 SGHDN, CDR2 FVKESK. The CDR3 is CASSHPGPGTEAFF. The CDR3 DNA follows: TGTGCCAGCAGCCACCCGGGGCCGGGCACTGAAGCTTTCTTT.

The chain is built from TRBV19 and TRBJ2-5; D not certain. The germline gives CDR1 LNHDA, CDR2 SQIVND (reference sequence). The CDR3 runs to 16 residues. Trimming removed 3 bases from V and 2 bases from J, with 16 bases in between. CDR3 sequence reads: CASSIMARRGQETQYF. The CDR3 nucleotides are TGTGCCAGTAGTATCATGGCTCGGCGCGGACAAGAGACCCAGTACTTC.

This clonotype was seen a few times. The chain joins TRBV7-3 to TRBJ2-3; D possibly matches TRBD1 or TRBD2 (7 bases each). V dropped 0 bases and J dropped 5 bases, with 15 bases sitting between them. Per germline, CDR1 SGHTA and CDR2 FQGTGA. The CDR3 has 16 amino acids. The CDR3 DNA reads TGTGCCAGCAGCTTAACGTTGGGAGGGGGCCTAGATACGCAGTATTTT. It encodes CASSLTLGGGLDTQYF.

In this sample, this clonotype turned up many times. The chain links TRBV7-6 to TRBJ1-1; TRBD1 matches 8 bases. V gave up 0 bases and J gave up 3 bases; unmatched junction bases: 12. The CDR3 totals 18 residues. Germline-derived CDR1 and CDR2 are SGHVS and FNYEAQ. This CDR3 is CASSLAISLGQGYTEAFF. DNA for the CDR3: TGTGCCAGCAGCTTAGCAATATCCCTTGGACAGGGCTACACTGAAGCTTTCTTT.

This clonotype was counted only a few times. The chain has TRBV4-2 and TRBJ2-3; tentatively, D is TRBD2 (6 bases). CDR3 length: 17 amino acids. CDR1 LGHNA and CDR2 YNFKEQ come from the germline V gene. Trimming left V 1 base short and J 0 bases short, with 14 bases between. The CDR3 reads CASSQGDRGSSTDTQYF. In DNA, the CDR3 is TGTGCCAGCAGCCAAGGGGATCGGGGGTCTAGCACAGATACGCAGTATTTT.

This chain links TRBV4-2 with TRBJ2-1; 7 bases map to TRBD2. V trimming: 1 base; J trimming: 6 bases; junction bases outside the gene matches: 6. This CDR3 comprises 15 residues. Germline V gene data show CDR1 as LGHNA and CDR2 as YNFKEQ. The CDR3 DNA reads as TGTGCCAGCAGCCAAGGGACTAGTAACCGCAATGAGCAGTTCTTC. This codes for CASSQGTSNRNEQFF.

This clonotype was recorded a few times. CDR3 in DNA: TGTGCCAGCAGTTACTCGCCACAGGGGGCAGATACGCAGTATTTT. It is translated as CASSYSPQGADTQYF. This rearrangement joins TRBV6-5 to TRBJ2-3; 8 bases align to TRBD1. Losses at the gene ends were 0 bases for V and 4 bases for J; bases not matched to a gene: 3. This CDR3 region has 15 residues. The V gene's germline CDR1 is MNHEY and CDR2 SVGAGI.